This passage covers 23 T cell receptor beta chains from one sample sequenced in a study of CD8 T cells in ankylosing spondylitis. The study's findings and limits: A motif in TCR beta, a set of seven to nine highly homologous variants, appeared characteristic of ankylosing spondylitis blood.

Their recognized antigens are unknown. In TCRdb, the 5' RACE reads were re-called with MiXCR into one record per CDR3 protein. This table has 100,000 to 150,000 distinct CDR3 sequences, about 15% appearing once. The specimen sequenced was blood, either unsorted or a sorted T cell fraction (not recorded which). The receptors stem from a male donor with ankylosing spondylitis.

The chain joins TRBV28 to TRBJ2-7; D remains ambiguous. Trimming stripped 6 bases from V and 2 bases from J, with 14 bases between. The CDR3 runs 14 residues. The germline V gene encodes CDR1 MDHEN and CDR2 SYDVKM. This chain's CDR3 is CASRPNPSAYEQYF. The CDR3, as DNA: TGTGCCAGCAGGCCAAACCCTTCGGCCTACGAGCAGTACTTC.

The chain joins TRBV12-3 or TRBV12-4 to TRBJ2-4; possibly TRBD1 or TRBD2 for D (5 bases each). The CDR3 loop spans 16 amino acids. The V and J ends lost 4 bases and 0 bases respectively, with 13 bases between them. CDR3 in DNA: TGTGCCAGCAGTTCCCCGGGGCCCTTAGCCAAAAACATTCAGTACTTC. It codes for CASSSPGPLAKNIQYF.

The chain uses TRBV28 and TRBJ2-7, with a possible D match to TRBD2 (5 bases). The CDR3 has 12 residues. Trimming removed 2 bases from V and 6 bases from J, with 8 bases in between. Germline CDR1 MDHEN, CDR2 SYDVKM. DNA for the CDR3: TGTGCCAGCAGTTTAGGGCGGGTCGAGCAGTACTTC. As protein: CASSLGRVEQYF.

This clonotype was detected ten times or more. The rearrangement links TRBV29-1 to TRBJ2-1, with D tentatively TRBD2 (5 bases). The CDR3 contains 14 residues. The V and J ends lost 7 bases and 2 bases respectively, with 15 bases between them. CDR1 and CDR2 from the germline V gene are SQVTM and ANQGSEA. CDR3: CSAEPRLTYNEQFF. CDR3 sequence (DNA): TGCAGCGCAGAGCCGAGACTAACCTACAATGAGCAGTTCTTC.

The chain joins TRBV27 to TRBJ2-5; 8 nucleotides align to TRBD1. The ends lost 8 bases at V and 4 bases at J; junction bases unmatched: 3. CDR3 length equals 12 residues. In germline, CDR1 is MNHEY, CDR2 SMNVEV (reference sequence). CDR3 DNA: TGTGCCAGCGCAGGGGGCCCAGAGACCCAGTACTTC. Translating gives CASAGGPETQYF.

The V and J genes are TRBV29-1 and TRBJ2-5, with D possibly TRBD1 on 6 matching bases. From germline, CDR1 is SQVTM and CDR2 ANQGSEA. This CDR3 has 14 amino acids. V shed 3 bases and J shed 0 bases, with 11 bases lying between them. The CDR3 nucleotides are TGCAGCGTTGATGGACAGTCGTACCAAGAGACCCAGTACTTC. Translation gives CSVDGQSYQETQYF.

CDR3 sequence: CASSLTPGNEQFF. The CDR3 nucleotides are TGTGCCAGCAGCTTAACCCCAGGGAATGAGCAGTTCTTC. The chain has TRBV7-2 and TRBJ2-1, with D possibly matching TRBD1 (5 bases). CDR3 length equals 13 residues. Looked up from germline, CDR1 is SGHTA and CDR2 is FQGNSA. V lost 2 bases and J lost 7, with 9 bases in between. Based on the CDR3 plus reference TRBV7-2 and TRBJ2-1, the full variable domain is GAGVSQSPSNKVTEKGKDVELRCDPISGHTALYWYRQSLGQGLEFLIYFQGNSAPDKSGLPSDRFSAERTGGSVSTLTIQRTQQEDSAVYLCASSLTPGNEQFFGPGTRLTVL.

This rearrangement joins TRBV6-2 or TRBV6-3 to TRBJ2-3, with 7 bases aligning to TRBD1. V was clipped by 5 bases and J by 3 bases; unmatched bases: 5. This CDR3 region has 14 residues. Germline-derived CDR1 and CDR2 are MNHEY and SVGEGT. The CDR3 nucleotides are TGTGCCAGCAGTCCCCCGGGACAGACAGATACGCAGTATTTT. Translating gives CASSPPGQTDTQYF.

This clonotype was recorded many times. The V call is TRBV7-9, the J call TRBJ1-1; D is uncertain. The CDR3 contains 12 residues. Trimming removed 5 bases at V and 3 bases at J, with 7 bases between. CDR1 is SEHNR, CDR2 FQNEAQ, per germline (reference sequence). CDR3 sequence: CASSNWDTEAFF. CDR3 sequence (DNA): TGTGCCAGCAGCAACTGGGACACTGAAGCTTTCTTT.

In its sample, this clonotype was seen once. V usage is TRBV5-1 and J usage is TRBJ2-3; D uncertain. This CDR3 spans 17 amino acids. The V end lost 1 base, the J end lost 4 bases, and 19 bases lay between the germline ends. Looked up from germline, CDR1 is SGHRS and CDR2 is YFSETQ. DNA of the CDR3: TGCGCCAGCAGCTTGACAACGGTATCGATTTTTGCAGATACGCAGTATTTT. Amino acid sequence: CASSLTTVSIFADTQYF.

The rearrangement uses TRBV9 and TRBJ2-1; tentative D call: TRBD1 (6 bases). V lost 6 bases to trimming and J lost 7 bases, with 14 bases between them. This CDR3 comprises 13 residues. The germline V gene encodes CDR1 SGDLS and CDR2 YYNGEE. CDR3 bases: TGTGCCAGCACCCCAGAGGGACATAATGAGCAGTTCTTC. Its translation is CASTPEGHNEQFF.

The CDR3 spells CSVDKLYRGLEGYTF. In DNA, the CDR3 is TGCAGCGTTGACAAGCTCTACAGGGGGTTGGAAGGCTACACCTTC. The gene calls are TRBV29-1 and TRBJ1-2; 8 bases align to TRBD1. The CDR3 is 15 amino acids. The J segment lost 8 bases and the V segment lost 3 bases, leaving 14 bases of the junction unmatched. The germline V gene has CDR1 SQVTM and CDR2 ANQGSEA.

In this sample, this clonotype turned up a few times. V is TRBV6-5 and J is TRBJ2-1, with TRBD1 identical over 7 bases. Germline CDR1 and CDR2: MNHEY and SVGAGI. The V segment lost 6 bases and the J segment 9 bases; nucleotides outside the gene matches: 5. CDR3 size: 12 residues. The CDR3 here is CASSKTGAEQFF. CDR3 DNA sequence: TGTGCCAGCAGCAAAACAGGGGCTGAGCAGTTCTTC.

There are many counts of this clonotype. V is TRBV7-6 and J is TRBJ1-4, with a weak D call TRBD1 (5 bases). Germline-derived CDR1 and CDR2 are SGHVS and FNYEAQ. Trimming stripped 5 bases from V and 0 bases from J, with 10 bases between. This CDR3 is built from 15 residues. The CDR3 is CASSLVGATNEKLFF. In DNA form, the CDR3 reads TGTGCCAGCAGCCTCGTGGGGGCAACTAATGAAAAACTGTTTTTT.

In this sample, this clonotype turned up a few times. V and J are TRBV1 and TRBJ2-3. TRBV1 has pseudogene status. The CDR3 runs to 14 residues. CDR3 in amino acids: CTSSQDLQTDTQYF. CDR3 nucleotide sequence: TGCACCAGCAGCCAAGATCTCCAAACAGATACGCAGTATTTT.

This chain links TRBV28 with TRBJ2-2; D is tentatively TRBD1 or TRBD2 (5 bases each). In germline, CDR1 is MDHEN, CDR2 SYDVKM. V was clipped by 5 bases and J by 1 base, with 11 bases between them. The CDR3 has 15 residues. CDR3 region: CASSPGRGNTGELFF. For the CDR3, the DNA is TGTGCCAGCAGTCCGGGACGGGGGAACACCGGGGAGCTGTTTTTT.

This clonotype was counted ten times or more. CDR3 nucleotides: TGTGCCAGCCGGGGGGAGTCCTACGAGCAGTACTTC. Its protein product is CASRGESYEQYF. The genes are TRBV27 and TRBJ2-7, with 7 bases fitting TRBD2. Germline loops: CDR1 MNHEY, CDR2 SMNVEV (reference sequence). With V trimmed by 8 bases and J by 1 base, 2 bases remained unmatched. The CDR3 runs 12 residues.

In its sample, this clonotype was seen many times. The chain employs TRBV27 and TRBJ2-3; possible D gene TRBD2, 6 bases. Trimming cost V 3 bases and J 5 bases, with 15 bases left between them. This CDR3 region has 15 residues. Germline CDR1 MNHEY, CDR2 SMNVEV (reference sequence). The CDR3 sequence is CASSFTPSVRDTQYF. The CDR3 DNA reads as TGTGCCAGCAGTTTCACGCCTAGCGTCAGAGATACGCAGTATTTT.

This clonotype was counted only a few times. The chain is built from TRBV3-1 and TRBJ2-6; TRBD2 aligns across 12 bases. CDR3 length: 17 residues. V was clipped by 3 bases and J by 2 bases; unmatched bases: 2. CDR1 is LGHDT, CDR2 YNNKEL, per germline (reference sequence). In DNA form, the CDR3 reads TGTGCCAGCAGCCAGACTAGCGGGAGTGCTGGGGCCAACGTCCTGACTTTC. This gives the protein CASSQTSGSAGANVLTF.

A few counts support this clonotype. V usage is TRBV20-1 and J usage is TRBJ2-2, with TRBD2 matching over 10 bases. The germline gives CDR1 DFQATT, CDR2 SNEGSKA (reference sequence). This CDR3 contains 20 residues. V was pared by 6 bases and J by 4 bases, with 23 bases of the junction left unmatched. CDR3 in DNA: TGCAGTGCGAGGACCGCGGCTAGCGGGGGACCCTCCCCTCGCACCGGGGAGCTGTTTTTT. Amino acids: CSARTAASGGPSPRTGELFF.

There are many counts of this clonotype. J is TRBJ1-3 and V is TRBV27; maybe TRBD1 (6 bases). With 6 bases removed from V and 0 bases from J, the gap between germline ends came to 9 bases. The CDR3 is 14 amino acids. CDR1 and CDR2 from the germline V gene are MNHEY and SMNVEV (reference sequence). Here the CDR3 reads CASSRGASGNTIYF. Written as DNA, the CDR3 is TGTGCCAGCAGCCGGGGGGCCTCTGGAAACACCATATATTTT.

This clonotype occurred many times. The chain has TRBV4-2 and TRBJ2-1; D is undetermined. V was pared by 4 bases and J by 6 bases, with 13 bases between. The CDR3 is 14 amino acids. Germline values: CDR1 LGHNA, CDR2 YNFKEQ. Written as DNA, the CDR3 is TGTGCCAGCAGCCCCACCCCATTTGGCAATGAGCAGTTCTTC. Translation: CASSPTPFGNEQFF.

This chain connects TRBV7-9 to TRBJ1-5; D not resolved. Germline V gene data show CDR1 as SEHNR and CDR2 as FQNEAQ (reference sequence). The CDR3 extends over 16 amino acids. Deletions cut 5 bases from V and 6 bases from J, with 20 bases between. CDR3 bases: TGTGCCAGCAGCCACGCCGATGACGAACGCGGTCAGCCCCAGCATTTT. This codes for CASSHADDERGQPQHF.